Listed below are T cell receptor beta chains from one sample, sequenced in a study of response to subunit inactivated influenza vaccine. TCRdb called the RT-PCR reads again in MiXCR, with one record for every CDR3 protein. The profile shows around 650,000 distinct CDR3 sequences, less than 20% of them singletons. The sequenced sample was PBMCs from blood, obtained approximately 13 days after vaccination. Receptors were obtained from a man aged 50 or older who received an inactivated influenza vaccine. Each CDR3 is given with its conserved first and last residue. Fields, in order: D gene, clone size, V gene, CDR3 length, J gene, CDR3 protein, CDR3 DNA. D genes are given only for firm matches. Only part of the rows carry a size: once, few, many, or a class if the clone is expanded.

D gene: .; clone size: .; V gene: TRBV7-9; CDR3 length: 15; J gene: TRBJ2-5; CDR3 protein: CASSPGGGEGETQYF; CDR3 DNA: TGTGCCAGCAGCCCCGGAGGGGGGGAAGGGGAGACCCAGTACTTC
D gene: .; clone size: many; V gene: TRBV6-1; CDR3 length: 13; J gene: TRBJ2-1; CDR3 protein: CASSGGPYNEQFF; CDR3 DNA: TGTGCCAGCAGCGGCGGCCCCTACAATGAGCAGTTCTTC
D gene: .; clone size: .; V gene: TRBV7-2; CDR3 length: 16; J gene: TRBJ1-6; CDR3 protein: CASSLVPEVYNSPLHF; CDR3 DNA: TGTGCCAGCAGCTTAGTTCCAGAAGTGTATAATTCACCCCTCCACTTT
D gene: TRBD1; clone size: few; V gene: TRBV5-1; CDR3 length: 14; J gene: TRBJ2-5; CDR3 protein: CASSAGTGPGTQYF; CDR3 DNA: TGCGCCAGCAGCGCCGGGACAGGGCCAGGGACCCAGTACTTC
D gene: .; clone size: few; V gene: TRBV28; CDR3 length: 16; J gene: TRBJ2-1; CDR3 protein: CASSFSGQTTYNEQFF; CDR3 DNA: TGTGCCAGCAGTTTTTCCGGGCAGACAACCTACAATGAGCAGTTCTTC
D gene: .; clone size: .; V gene: TRBV10-3; CDR3 length: 13; J gene: TRBJ2-3; CDR3 protein: CASTGRITDTQYF; CDR3 DNA: TGTGCCAGTACAGGGAGGATCACAGATACGCAGTATTTT
D gene: .; clone size: few; V gene: TRBV7-6; CDR3 length: 14; J gene: TRBJ2-2; CDR3 protein: CASSLIQGSGELFF; CDR3 DNA: TGTGCCAGCAGCTTGATACAGGGCTCCGGGGAGCTGTTTTTT
D gene: .; clone size: many; V gene: TRBV3-1; CDR3 length: 12; J gene: TRBJ1-5; CDR3 protein: CASSQGNQPQHF; CDR3 DNA: TGTGCCAGCAGCCAAGGGAATCAGCCCCAGCATTTT
D gene: TRBD1; clone size: many; V gene: TRBV18; CDR3 length: 14; J gene: TRBJ2-7; CDR3 protein: CASSSGTGVYEQYF; CDR3 DNA: TGTGCCAGCAGCTCCGGGACAGGGGTCTACGAGCAGTACTTC
D gene: .; clone size: .; V gene: TRBV5-1; CDR3 length: 15; J gene: TRBJ1-4; CDR3 protein: CASSLAPGVREKLFF; CDR3 DNA: TGCGCCAGCAGCTTGGCCCCAGGGGTGAGGGAAAAACTGTTTTTT
D gene: TRBD1; clone size: .; V gene: TRBV5-1; CDR3 length: 16; J gene: TRBJ2-5; CDR3 protein: CASSPKDRREQETQYF; CDR3 DNA: TGCGCCAGCAGCCCGAAGGACAGGAGAGAACAAGAGACCCAGTACTTC
D gene: TRBD2; clone size: few; V gene: TRBV9; CDR3 length: 15; J gene: TRBJ2-7; CDR3 protein: CASSVGPGGPYEQYF; CDR3 DNA: TGTGCCAGCAGCGTAGGGCCGGGAGGGCCTTACGAGCAGTACTTC
D gene: .; clone size: .; V gene: TRBV29-1; CDR3 length: 13; J gene: TRBJ2-7; CDR3 protein: CSVTTEGSYEQYF; CDR3 DNA: TGCAGCGTAACGACGGAGGGGAGCTACGAGCAGTACTTC
D gene: .; clone size: .; V gene: TRBV24-1; CDR3 length: 13; J gene: TRBJ2-7; CDR3 protein: CATSDGGRYEQYF; CDR3 DNA: TGTGCCACCAGTGATGGGGGTCGCTACGAGCAGTACTTC
D gene: .; clone size: .; V gene: TRBV20-1; CDR3 length: 13; J gene: TRBJ1-3; CDR3 protein: CSARGGAGNTIYF; CDR3 DNA: TGCAGTGCTAGAGGGGGAGCGGGAAACACCATATATTTT
D gene: .; clone size: few; V gene: TRBV14; CDR3 length: 13; J gene: TRBJ2-7; CDR3 protein: CASSQSIAREQYF; CDR3 DNA: TGTGCCAGCAGCCAATCAATAGCTCGCGAGCAGTACTTC
D gene: TRBD2; clone size: few; V gene: TRBV19; CDR3 length: 15; J gene: TRBJ2-7; CDR3 protein: CASSVSAGETYEQYF; CDR3 DNA: TGTGCCAGTAGTGTCTCGGCGGGAGAAACCTACGAGCAGTACTTC
D gene: .; clone size: few; V gene: TRBV12-5; CDR3 length: 20; J gene: TRBJ2-1; CDR3 protein: CASGLVPLPTARAEHNEQFF; CDR3 DNA: TGTGCTAGTGGTTTGGTGCCACTTCCCACAGCTCGAGCGGAACACAATGAGCAGTTCTTC